This TCR beta chain was recovered during a study of Graves' ophthalmopathy and Graves' hyperthyroidism. Study results and caveats: Blood also carried most expanded thyroid clonotypes exceeding 0.001 frequency. Sensitivity reached 70.59% and specificity around 76% when the model predicted ophthalmopathy progression.

Researchers turned away patients with other autoimmune diseases, uncontrolled infections, pregnancy or lactation. A diagnosis was made from clinical symptoms together with serum thyroxine, TRAb, thyroid ultrasound and orbital computed tomography. RNA transcripts provided the template for amplifying TCR beta CDR3 regions. HTBI-primed RT-PCR formed the first round, and a multiplex PCR formed the second. TCRdb passed the multiplex PCR reads through MiXCR, listing each CDR3 protein once. The sample has about 150,000 distinct CDR3 sequences, about 40% seen once; the top ten hold about 6%. Remarks on this clonotype: Its cognate antigen is unknown.

The CDR3 extends over 14 amino acids. Trimming removed 5 bases from V and 2 bases from J, with 13 bases in between. CDR1 and CDR2 from the germline V gene are LNHDA and SQIVND (reference sequence). Sequencing input: peripheral blood. The origin of this receptor is a woman aged 40 to 50 with Graves' ophthalmopathy. V usage is TRBV19 and J usage is TRBJ2-7; D remains unclear. The CDR3 sequence: CASSQSETPYEQYF. CDR3 in DNA: TGTGCCAGTAGTCAGAGCGAGACCCCCTACGAGCAGTACTTC.